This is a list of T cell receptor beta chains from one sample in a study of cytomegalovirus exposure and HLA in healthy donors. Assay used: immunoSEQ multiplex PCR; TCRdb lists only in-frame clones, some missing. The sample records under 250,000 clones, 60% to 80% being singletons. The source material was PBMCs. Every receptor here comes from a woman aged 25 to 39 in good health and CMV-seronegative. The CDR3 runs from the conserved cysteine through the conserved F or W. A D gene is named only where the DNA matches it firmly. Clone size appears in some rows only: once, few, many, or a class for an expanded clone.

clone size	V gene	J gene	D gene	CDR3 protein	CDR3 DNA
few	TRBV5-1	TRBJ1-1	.	CASSYVRGTEAFF	TGCGCCAGCAGCTACGTCAGGGGCACTGAAGCTTTCTTT
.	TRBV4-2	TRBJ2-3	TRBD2	CASSQDTGYSASGFTDTQYF	TGTGCCAGCAGCCAAGATACGGGCTATTCGGCTAGCGGGTTCACAGATACGCAGTATTTT
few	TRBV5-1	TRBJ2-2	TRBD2	CASSLVVAGGPGELFF	TGCGCCAGCAGCTTGGTCGTAGCGGGAGGGCCGGGGGAGCTGTTTTTT
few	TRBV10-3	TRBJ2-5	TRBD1	CAISRDRVSQETQYF	TGTGCCATCAGCCGGGACAGGGTATCTCAAGAGACCCAGTACTTC
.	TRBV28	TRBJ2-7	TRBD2	CASSRSGSLTEQYF	TGTGCCAGCAGTCGGAGCGGGAGTCTAACCGAGCAGTACTTC
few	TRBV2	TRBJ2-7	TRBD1	CASSRDRDGEQYF	TGTGCCAGCAGTCGGGACAGGGATGGTGAGCAGTACTTC
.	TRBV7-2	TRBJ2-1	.	CASSFYELGVNEQFF	TGTGCCAGCAGCTTCTATGAGCTAGGGGTCAATGAGCAGTTCTTC
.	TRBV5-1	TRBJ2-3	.	CASSLEANTDTQYF	TGCGCCAGCAGCTTGGAAGCCAACACAGATACGCAGTATTTT
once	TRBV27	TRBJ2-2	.	CASSLWSGDSAGELFF	TGTGCCAGCAGTTTATGGTCAGGGGATTCCGCCGGGGAGCTGTTTTTT
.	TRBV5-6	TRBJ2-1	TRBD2	CASSHLRAGGPGEQFF	TGTGCCAGCAGCCACCTTAGGGCGGGAGGGCCAGGTGAGCAGTTCTTC
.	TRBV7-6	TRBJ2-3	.	CASSQGVADTQYF	TGTGCCAGCAGCCAAGGGGTGGCGGATACGCAGTATTTT
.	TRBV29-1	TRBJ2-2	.	CSVTGEAGITGELFF	TGCAGCGTTACTGGGGAGGCAGGGATCACCGGGGAGCTGTTTTTT
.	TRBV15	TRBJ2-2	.	CATSREGPVVGELFF	TGTGCCACCAGCAGGGAGGGGCCGGTGGTCGGGGAGCTGTTTTTT
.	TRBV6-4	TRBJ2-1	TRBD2	CASSREGSYNEQFF	TGTGCCAGCAGCCGGGAGGGCTCCTACAATGAGCAGTTCTTC
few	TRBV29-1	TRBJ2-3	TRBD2	CSVSLAAPGDTQYF	TGCAGCGTATCGCTAGCGGCCCCTGGGGATACGCAGTATTTT
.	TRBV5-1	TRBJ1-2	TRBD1	CASSLGFQGVRYGYTF	TGCGCCAGCAGCTTAGGGTTTCAGGGGGTTCGGTATGGCTACACCTTC
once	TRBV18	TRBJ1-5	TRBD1	CASSPATGVGNQPQHF	TGTGCCAGCTCACCAGCGACAGGGGTAGGCAATCAGCCCCAGCATTTT
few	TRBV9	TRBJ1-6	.	CASSVGRTTPLHF	TGTGCCAGCAGCGTAGGCCGGACAACACCCCTCCACTTT
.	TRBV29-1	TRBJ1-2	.	CSVDRVGYGYTF	TGCAGCGTTGACAGGGTTGGCTATGGCTACACCTTC
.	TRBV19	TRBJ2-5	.	CASRQGMREQYF	TGTGCCTCCCGACAGGGGATGCGGGAGCAGTACTTC
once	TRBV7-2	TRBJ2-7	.	CASSSRSPYEQYF	TGTGCCAGCAGTAGCCGGTCTCCCTACGAGCAGTACTTC
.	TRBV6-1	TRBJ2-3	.	CASIVDPSTDTQYF	TGTGCCAGCATTGTAGATCCTAGCACAGATACGCAGTATTTT
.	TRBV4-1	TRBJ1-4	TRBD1	CASSYPGQGREKLFF	TGCGCCAGCAGCTATCCGGGACAGGGACGTGAAAAACTGTTTTTT
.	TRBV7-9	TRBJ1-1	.	CASIGGRPTEAFF	TGTGCCAGCATCGGGGGGAGACCCACTGAAGCTTTCTTT
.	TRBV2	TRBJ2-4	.	CASSRQVLAKNIQYF	TGTGCCAGCAGTCGACAGGTACTAGCCAAAAACATTCAGTACTTC
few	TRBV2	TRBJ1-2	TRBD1	CASKDRGVHGYTF	TGTGCCAGCAAGGACAGGGGGGTTCATGGCTACACCTTC
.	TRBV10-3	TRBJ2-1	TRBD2	CAIRLAGLEDEQFF	TGTGCCATCAGACTAGCGGGTTTAGAGGATGAGCAGTTCTTC
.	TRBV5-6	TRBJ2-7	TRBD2	CASSLAGAPEQYF	TGTGCCAGCAGCTTAGCGGGAGCTCCCGAGCAGTACTTC
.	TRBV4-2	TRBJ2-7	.	CASSEQGTYEQYF	TGTGCCAGCAGTGAACAGGGAACCTACGAGCAGTACTTC
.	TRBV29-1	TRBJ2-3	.	CSVVTLPMNRLFLDTQYF	TGCAGCGTGGTAACTCTCCCAATGAATCGCCTTTTCTTAGATACGCAGTATTTT
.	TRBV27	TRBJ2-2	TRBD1	CASSQTGGRYTGELFF	TGTGCCAGCAGTCAAACAGGGGGTCGTTACACCGGGGAGCTGTTTTTT
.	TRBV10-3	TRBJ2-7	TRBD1	CAIRQGSSYEQYF	TGTGCCATCCGACAGGGGTCTTCCTACGAGCAGTACTTC
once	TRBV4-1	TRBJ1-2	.	CASSQDLRQASGYTF	TGCGCCAGCAGCCAAGATCTTAGGCAGGCCTCTGGCTACACCTTC
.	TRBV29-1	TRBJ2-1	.	CSVSGVPYNEQFF	TGCAGCGTTTCAGGGGTTCCCTACAATGAGCAGTTCTTC
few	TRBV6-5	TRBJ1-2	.	CASSYASGGYGYTF	TGTGCCAGCAGTTACGCTTCGGGGGGCTATGGCTACACCTTC
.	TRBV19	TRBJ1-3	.	CATLRLRGTPHSGNTIYF	TGTGCCACCCTCCGGTTGAGGGGGACGCCCCACTCTGGAAACACCATATATTTT
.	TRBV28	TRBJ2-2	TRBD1	CASSFPLLQGRSSTGELFF	TGTGCCAGCAGTTTTCCCCTCCTACAGGGGCGGTCGAGCACCGGGGAGCTGTTTTTT
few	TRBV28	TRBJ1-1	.	CASSLYTSWAFF	TGTGCCAGCAGTTTATACACGTCATGGGCTTTCTTT
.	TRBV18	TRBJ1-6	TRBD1	CASSSGQGDSYNSPLHF	TGTGCCAGCTCATCCGGACAGGGAGATTCCTATAATTCACCCCTCCACTTT
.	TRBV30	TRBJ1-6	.	CACGEGEASPLHF	TGTGCCTGTGGGGAAGGGGAAGCCTCACCCCTCCACTTT
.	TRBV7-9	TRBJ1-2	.	CASSEAFGVKAYGYTF	TGTGCCAGCAGCGAGGCGTTTGGAGTTAAAGCGTATGGCTACACCTTC
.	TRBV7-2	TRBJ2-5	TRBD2	CASSLRRGLAEETQYF	TGTGCCAGCAGCTTACGCCGGGGACTAGCGGAAGAGACCCAGTACTTC
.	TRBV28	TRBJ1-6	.	CASRGTPGRSPLHF	TGTGCCAGCAGGGGGACACCGGGTCGGTCACCCCTCCACTTT
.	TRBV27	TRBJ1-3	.	CASSLKAGRPGNTIYF	TGTGCCAGCAGTTTAAAGGCAGGTCGCCCTGGAAACACCATATATTTT
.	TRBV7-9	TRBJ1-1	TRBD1	CASSLGQGAFF	TGTGCCAGCAGCTTAGGACAGGGGGCTTTCTTT